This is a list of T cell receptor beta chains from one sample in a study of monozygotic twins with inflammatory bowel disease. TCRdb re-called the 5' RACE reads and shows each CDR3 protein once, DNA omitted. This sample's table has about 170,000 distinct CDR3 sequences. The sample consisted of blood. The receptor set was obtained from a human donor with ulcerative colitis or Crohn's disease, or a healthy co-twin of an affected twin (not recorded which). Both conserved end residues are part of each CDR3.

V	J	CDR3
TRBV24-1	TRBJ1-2	CATSTGRDNYGYTF
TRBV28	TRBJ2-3	CASSPRLAGADTQYF
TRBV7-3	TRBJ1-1	CASSPGGVGGTEAFF
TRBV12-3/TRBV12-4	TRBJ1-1	CASSLPGGGNTEAFF
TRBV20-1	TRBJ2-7	CSARERAGMSYEQYF
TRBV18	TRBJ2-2	CASSPESGRTGELFF
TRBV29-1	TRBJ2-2	CSVGRRGFGELFF
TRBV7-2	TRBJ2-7	CASSLDWSSYEQYF
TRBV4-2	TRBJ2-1	CASSQFLAESSYNEQFF
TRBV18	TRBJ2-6	CASSPPTGSSGANVLTF
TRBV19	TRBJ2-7	CASRGTSYEQYF
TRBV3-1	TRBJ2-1	CASSQWMSSYNEQFF
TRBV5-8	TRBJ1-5	CASSLTGTEEPQHF
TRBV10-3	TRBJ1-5	CAISESGSSNQPQHF
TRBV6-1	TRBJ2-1	CASSLGRLSSYNEQFF